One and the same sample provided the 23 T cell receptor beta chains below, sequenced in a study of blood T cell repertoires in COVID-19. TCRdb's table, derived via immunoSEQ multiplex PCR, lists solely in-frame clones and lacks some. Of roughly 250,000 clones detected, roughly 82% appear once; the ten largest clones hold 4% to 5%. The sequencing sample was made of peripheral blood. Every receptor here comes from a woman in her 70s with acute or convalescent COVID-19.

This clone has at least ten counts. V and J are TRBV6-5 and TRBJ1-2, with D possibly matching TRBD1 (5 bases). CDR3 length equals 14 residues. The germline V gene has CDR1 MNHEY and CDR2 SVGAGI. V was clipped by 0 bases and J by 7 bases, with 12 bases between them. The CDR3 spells CASSYSNQGGGYTF. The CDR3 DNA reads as TGTGCCAGCAGTTACTCGAACCAGGGCGGTGGCTACACCTTC.

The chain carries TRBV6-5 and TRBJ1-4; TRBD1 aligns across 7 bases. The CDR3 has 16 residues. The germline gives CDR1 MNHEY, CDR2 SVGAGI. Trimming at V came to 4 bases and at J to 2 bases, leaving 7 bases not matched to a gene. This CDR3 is CASSFQRGQTNEKLFF. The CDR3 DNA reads TGTGCCAGCAGTTTCCAAAGGGGACAGACTAATGAAAAACTGTTTTTT.

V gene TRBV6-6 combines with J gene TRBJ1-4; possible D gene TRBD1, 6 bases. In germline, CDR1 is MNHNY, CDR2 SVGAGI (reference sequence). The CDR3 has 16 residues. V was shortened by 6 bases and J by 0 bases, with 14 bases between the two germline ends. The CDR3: CASSLGQSATNEKLFF. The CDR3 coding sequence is TGTGCCAGCAGCCTAGGACAGTCTGCAACTAATGAAAAACTGTTTTTT.

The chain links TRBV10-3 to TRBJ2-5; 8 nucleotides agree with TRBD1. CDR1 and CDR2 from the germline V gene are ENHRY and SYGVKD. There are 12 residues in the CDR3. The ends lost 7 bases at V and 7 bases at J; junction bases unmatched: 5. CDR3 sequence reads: CAIKQGEGTQYF. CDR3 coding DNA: TGTGCCATCAAACAGGGGGAAGGGACCCAGTACTTC.

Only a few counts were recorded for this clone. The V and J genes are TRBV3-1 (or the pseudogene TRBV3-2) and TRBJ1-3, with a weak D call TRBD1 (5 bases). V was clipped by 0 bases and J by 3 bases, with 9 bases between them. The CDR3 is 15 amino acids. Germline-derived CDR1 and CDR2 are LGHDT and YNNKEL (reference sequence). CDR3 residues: CASSQDAGGGNTIYF. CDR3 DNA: TGTGCCAGCAGCCAAGATGCGGGGGGTGGAAACACCATATATTTT.

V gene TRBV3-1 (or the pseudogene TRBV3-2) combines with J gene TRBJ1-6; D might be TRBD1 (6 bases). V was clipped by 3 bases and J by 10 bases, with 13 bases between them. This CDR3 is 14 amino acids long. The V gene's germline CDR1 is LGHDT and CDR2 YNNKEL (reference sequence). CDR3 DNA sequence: TGTGCCAGCAGCCACCGGGACATCTCATCACCCCTCCACTTT. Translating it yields CASSHRDISSPLHF.

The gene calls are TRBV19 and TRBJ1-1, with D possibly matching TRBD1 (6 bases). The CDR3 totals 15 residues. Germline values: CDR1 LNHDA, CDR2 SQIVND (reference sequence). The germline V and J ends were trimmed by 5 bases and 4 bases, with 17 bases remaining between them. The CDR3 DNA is TGTGCCAGTAGTGCCTACAGGGCGAGGGGCACTGAAGCTTTCTTT. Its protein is CASSAYRARGTEAFF.

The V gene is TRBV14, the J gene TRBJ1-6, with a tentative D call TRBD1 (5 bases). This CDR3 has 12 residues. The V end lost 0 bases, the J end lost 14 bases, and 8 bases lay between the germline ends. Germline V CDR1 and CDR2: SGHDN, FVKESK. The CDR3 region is CASSQEWGALHF. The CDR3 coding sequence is TGTGCCAGCAGCCAAGAATGGGGGGCCCTCCACTTT.

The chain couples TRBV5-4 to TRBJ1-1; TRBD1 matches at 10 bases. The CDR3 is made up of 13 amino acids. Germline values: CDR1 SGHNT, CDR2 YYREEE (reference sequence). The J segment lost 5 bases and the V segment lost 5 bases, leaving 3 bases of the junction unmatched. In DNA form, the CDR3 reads TGTGCCAGCAGAGAGGACAGGGGGACTGAAGCTTTCTTT. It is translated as CASREDRGTEAFF.

The DNA for the CDR3 is TGTGCCTGGAGTGTATTTGGGACAGGGTACCACGAGCAGTACTTC. Protein: CAWSVFGTGYHEQYF. This chain uses TRBV30 with TRBJ2-7; TRBD1 agrees at 9 bases. The germline V gene encodes CDR1 GTSNPN and CDR2 SVGIG (reference sequence). The CDR3 length is 15 residues. V shed 0 bases, J shed 5 bases, and the junction held 8 bases outside the gene matches.

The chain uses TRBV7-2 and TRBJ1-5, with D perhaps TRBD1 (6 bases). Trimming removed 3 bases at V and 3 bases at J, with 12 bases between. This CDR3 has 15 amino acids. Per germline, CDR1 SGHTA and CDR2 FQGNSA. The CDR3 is CASSLRQVTNQPQHF. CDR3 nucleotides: TGTGCCAGCAGCTTGAGACAGGTAACCAATCAGCCCCAGCATTTT.

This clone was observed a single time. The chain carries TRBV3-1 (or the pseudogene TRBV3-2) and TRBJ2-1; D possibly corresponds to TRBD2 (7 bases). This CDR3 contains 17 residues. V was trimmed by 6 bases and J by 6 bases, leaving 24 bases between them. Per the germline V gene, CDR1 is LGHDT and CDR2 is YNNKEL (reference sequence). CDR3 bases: TGTGCCAGCAGGGGAGGGGGGGCGCAGGGAATATTCAATGAGCAGTTCTTC. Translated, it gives CASRGGGAQGIFNEQFF.

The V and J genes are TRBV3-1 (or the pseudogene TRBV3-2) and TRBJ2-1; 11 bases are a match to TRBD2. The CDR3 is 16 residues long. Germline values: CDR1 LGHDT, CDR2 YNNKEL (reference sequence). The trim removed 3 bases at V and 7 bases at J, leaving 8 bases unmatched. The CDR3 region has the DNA TGTGCCAGCAGCCAGACAACTAGCGGGGGAGGGAATGAGCAGTTCTTC. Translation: CASSQTTSGGGNEQFF.

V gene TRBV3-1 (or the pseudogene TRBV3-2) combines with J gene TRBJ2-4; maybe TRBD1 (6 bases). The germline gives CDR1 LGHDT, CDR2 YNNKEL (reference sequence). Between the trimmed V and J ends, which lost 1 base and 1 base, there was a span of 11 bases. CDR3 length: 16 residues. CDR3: CASSQGNRDAKNIQYF. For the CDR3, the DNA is TGTGCCAGCAGCCAAGGGAACAGGGACGCCAAAAACATTCAGTACTTC.

The DNA for the CDR3 is TGTGCCAGCAGTCCCGGCCACAGGGTCTTAACTAATGAAAAACTGTTTTTT. Translated: CASSPGHRVLTNEKLFF. This chain links TRBV28 with TRBJ1-4; a possible D gene is TRBD1 (6 bases). Trimming stripped 5 bases from V and 1 base from J, with 17 bases between. The CDR3 is 17 residues long. Germline assignment: CDR1 MDHEN and CDR2 SYDVKM. Based on the CDR3 plus reference TRBV28 and TRBJ1-4, the full variable domain is DVKVTQSSRYLVKRTGEKVFLECVQDMDHENMFWYRQDPGLGLRLIYFSYDVKMKEKGDIPEGYSVSREKKERFSLILESASTNQTSMYLCASSPGHRVLTNEKLFFGSGTQLSVL.

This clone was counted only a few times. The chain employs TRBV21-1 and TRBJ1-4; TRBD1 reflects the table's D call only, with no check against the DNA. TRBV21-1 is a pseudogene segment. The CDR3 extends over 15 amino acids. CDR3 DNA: TGTGCCAGCAGACTTAGGGGACAGCCAAATGAAAAACTGTTTTTT. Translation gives CASRLRGQPNEKLFF.

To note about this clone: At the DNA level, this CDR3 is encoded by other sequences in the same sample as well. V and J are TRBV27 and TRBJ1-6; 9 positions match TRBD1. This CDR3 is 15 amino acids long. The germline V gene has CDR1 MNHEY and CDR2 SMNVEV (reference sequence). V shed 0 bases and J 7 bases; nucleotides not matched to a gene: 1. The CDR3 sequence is CASSLSTGGNSPLHF. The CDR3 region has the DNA TGTGCCAGCAGTTTATCGACAGGGGGAAATTCACCCCTCCACTTT.

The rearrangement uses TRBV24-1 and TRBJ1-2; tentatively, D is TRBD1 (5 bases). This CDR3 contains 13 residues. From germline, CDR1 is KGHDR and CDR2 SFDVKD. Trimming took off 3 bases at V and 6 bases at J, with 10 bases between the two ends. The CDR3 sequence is CATSDPGADGYTF. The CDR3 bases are TGTGCCACCAGTGATCCTGGGGCCGATGGCTACACCTTC.

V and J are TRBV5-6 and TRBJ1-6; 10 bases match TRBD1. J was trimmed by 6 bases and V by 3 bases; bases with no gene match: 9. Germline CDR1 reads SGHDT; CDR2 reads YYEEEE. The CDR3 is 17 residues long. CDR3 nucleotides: TGTGCCAGCAGCTCGATATGGGGACAGGGGATTAATTCACCCCTCCACTTT. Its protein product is CASSSIWGQGINSPLHF. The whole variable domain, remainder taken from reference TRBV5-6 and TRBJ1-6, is DAGVTQSPTHLIKTRGQQVTLRCSPKSGHDTVSWYQQALGQGPQFIFQYYEEEERQRGNFPDRFSGHQFPNYSSELNVNALLLGDSALYLCASSSIWGQGINSPLHFGNGTRLTVT.

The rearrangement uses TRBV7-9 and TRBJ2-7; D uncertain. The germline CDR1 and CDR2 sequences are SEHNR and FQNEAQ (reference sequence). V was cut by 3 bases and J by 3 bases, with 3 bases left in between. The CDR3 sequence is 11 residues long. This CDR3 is CASSFSYEQYF. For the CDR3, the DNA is TGTGCCAGCAGCTTTAGCTACGAGCAGTACTTC.

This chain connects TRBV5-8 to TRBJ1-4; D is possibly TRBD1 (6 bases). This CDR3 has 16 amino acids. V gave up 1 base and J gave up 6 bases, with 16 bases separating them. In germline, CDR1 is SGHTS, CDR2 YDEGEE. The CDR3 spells CASSLLRGASDEKLFF. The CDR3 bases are TGTGCCAGCAGCTTGCTCCGGGGGGCTTCGGATGAAAAACTGTTTTTT.

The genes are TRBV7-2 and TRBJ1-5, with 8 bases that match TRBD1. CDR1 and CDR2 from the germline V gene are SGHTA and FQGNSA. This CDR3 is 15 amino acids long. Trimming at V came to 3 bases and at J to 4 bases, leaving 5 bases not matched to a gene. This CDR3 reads CASSLWTGPNQPQHF. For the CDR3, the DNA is TGTGCCAGCAGCTTGTGGACAGGGCCTAATCAGCCCCAGCATTTT.

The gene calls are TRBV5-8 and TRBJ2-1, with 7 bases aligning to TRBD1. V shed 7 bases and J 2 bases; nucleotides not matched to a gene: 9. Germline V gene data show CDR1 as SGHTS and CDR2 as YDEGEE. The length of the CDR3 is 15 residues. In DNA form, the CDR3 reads TGTGCCAGCTCGGACAGGTCAAACGCCTACAATGAGCAGTTCTTC. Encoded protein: CASSDRSNAYNEQFF.